This T cell receptor beta chain emerged from a study of blood T cell repertoires in COVID-19. Study overall: The study drew acute and convalescent COVID-19 samples from the United States, Italy and Spain. The analysed material was cDNA or gDNA that came from T cells, B-cell-depleted T cells, or PBMCs.

Enrolment of Seattle patients took place during active infection, and they were followed longitudinally. Trimming took 0 bases from V and 7 from J, leaving 12 bases between them. The germline gives CDR1 SGHAT, CDR2 FQNNGV. The CDR3 totals 14 residues. In the authors' methods: By means of reference gene primer amplification, nucleated cell counts were estimated. TCRdb's copy holds only in-frame clones and misses some; the assay was immunoSEQ multiplex PCR. The DNA gave D and trimming, while V, J and clone size come from that table. The sample lists around 320,000 clones; around 92% were seen once. The source material was peripheral blood. The clonotype originates from a woman between 25 and 40 years old with COVID-19, enrolled during active disease. This chain links TRBV11-2 with TRBJ1-2; D unclear. The CDR3 region is CASSLDFGLRGYTF. DNA of the CDR3: TGTGCCAGCAGCTTAGATTTCGGACTCCGTGGCTACACCTTC.